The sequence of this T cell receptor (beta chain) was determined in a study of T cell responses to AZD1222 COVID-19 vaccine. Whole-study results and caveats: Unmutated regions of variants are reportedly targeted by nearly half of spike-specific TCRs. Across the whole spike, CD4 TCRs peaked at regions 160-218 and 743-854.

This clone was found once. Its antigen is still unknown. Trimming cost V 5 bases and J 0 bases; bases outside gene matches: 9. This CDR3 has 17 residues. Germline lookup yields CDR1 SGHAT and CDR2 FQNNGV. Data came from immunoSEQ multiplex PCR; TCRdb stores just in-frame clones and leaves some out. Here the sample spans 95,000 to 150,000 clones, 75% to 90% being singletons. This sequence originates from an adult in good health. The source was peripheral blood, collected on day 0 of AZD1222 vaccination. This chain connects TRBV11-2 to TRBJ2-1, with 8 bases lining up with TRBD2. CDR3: CASSRQVAGNSYNEQFF. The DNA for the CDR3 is TGTGCCAGCAGCCGACAAGTAGCGGGAAACTCCTACAATGAGCAGTTCTTC.